The 10 T cell receptor beta chains below all came from one sample that was sequenced in a study of blood T cell repertoires in COVID-19. Sequencing was performed with immunoSEQ multiplex PCR; in TCRdb, only in-frame clones are kept and a portion is missing. The sample lists 400,000 to 500,000 clones; about 88% were seen once. The sample consisted of PBMCs or T cells enriched from blood (not recorded which). These receptors all come from a woman between 18 and 29 years old who had been exposed to COVID-19.

The chain combines TRBV28 with TRBJ1-1; 7 nucleotides align to TRBD1. The J segment lost 6 bases and the V segment lost 4 bases, leaving 5 bases of the junction unmatched. This CDR3 contains 13 residues. Germline V gene data show CDR1 as MDHEN and CDR2 as SYDVKM. The chain's CDR3 is CASSSGQGAEAFF. Written as DNA, the CDR3 is TGTGCCAGCAGTTCTGGGCAGGGGGCTGAAGCTTTCTTT.

The chain has TRBV24-1 and TRBJ2-1, with 7 positions matching TRBD2. Germline V gene sequence: CDR1 KGHDR, CDR2 SFDVKD. The CDR3 sequence is 15 residues long. V trimming: 3 bases; J trimming: 6 bases; junction bases outside the gene matches: 7. The CDR3 protein is CATSDEPGGSNEQFF. CDR3 DNA sequence: TGTGCCACCAGTGATGAACCGGGGGGAAGCAATGAGCAGTTCTTC.

The chain joins TRBV7-2 to TRBJ2-1; TRBD2 matches at 13 bases. This CDR3 is 17 amino acids long. Germline lookup yields CDR1 SGHTA and CDR2 FQGNSA. Unmatched junction bases numbered 11, after V lost 5 bases and J lost 7 bases. The CDR3 region is CASSPRTGTSGKNEQFF. The CDR3 nucleotides read TGTGCCAGCAGCCCGAGAACGGGGACTAGCGGGAAAAATGAGCAGTTCTTC.

The chain combines TRBV4-2 with TRBJ2-2; TRBD2 matches at 10 bases. V lost 0 bases and J lost 2; bases outside the gene matches: 9. The CDR3 is 19 residues long. The germline CDR1 and CDR2 sequences are LGHNA and YNFKEQ. The CDR3 DNA reads as TGTGCCAGCAGCCAAGAAGGGACTAGCGACCCTTTTAACACCGGGGAGCTGTTTTTT. It is translated as CASSQEGTSDPFNTGELFF.

This clone was detected a few times. This sequence joins TRBV5-6 and TRBJ1-1; D is unclear. Germline CDR1 and CDR2: SGHDT and YYEEEE. Trimming took off 0 bases at V and 1 base at J, with 10 bases between the two ends. This CDR3 region has 15 residues. The CDR3 DNA follows: TGTGCCAGCAGCTTGGCCCAGGTGAGGAACACTGAAGCTTTCTTT. Translated, it gives CASSLAQVRNTEAFF.

The V and J genes are TRBV18 and TRBJ2-1, with 11 bases aligning to TRBD1. The junction had 2 bases not matched to a gene; V was cut back by 0 bases and J by 7 bases. The CDR3 contains 15 residues. Germline V lookup: CDR1 KGHSH, CDR2 LQKENI. The CDR3 region is CASSPPGQGENEQFF. The CDR3 DNA reads as TGTGCCAGCTCACCACCGGGACAGGGGGAGAATGAGCAGTTCTTC.

The genes are TRBV2 and TRBJ1-5, with D maybe TRBD1 (5 bases). This CDR3 has 15 amino acids. Trimming removed 4 bases at V and 0 bases at J, with 10 bases between. CDR1 SNHLY and CDR2 FYNNEI come from the germline V gene. CDR3 coding DNA: TGTGCCAGCAGTGGGACACGATATAGCAATCAGCCCCAGCATTTT. Protein product: CASSGTRYSNQPQHF.

The chain carries TRBV6-6 and TRBJ2-7; TRBD1 matches 8 bases. The junction had 5 bases not matched to a gene; V was cut back by 8 bases and J by 2 bases. The CDR3 sequence is 13 residues long. The germline CDR1 and CDR2 sequences are MNHNY and SVGAGI (reference sequence). The CDR3 DNA reads as TGTGCCAGCCGGACAGGGAAGGCCTACGAGCAGTACTTC. Protein product: CASRTGKAYEQYF.

The CDR3 sequence is CASSFSTGPVTEAFF. DNA for the CDR3: TGTGCCAGCAGCTTCTCGACAGGGCCCGTCACTGAAGCTTTCTTT. The chain uses TRBV9 and TRBJ1-1, with 7 bases lining up with TRBD1. J lost 4 bases, V lost 4 bases, and 10 bases had no gene match. Germline CDR1 is SGDLS and CDR2 is YYNGEE. The CDR3 is 15 residues long.

The chain uses TRBV5-1 and TRBJ2-2; TRBD1 matches 12 bases. The CDR3 length is 17 residues. The germline V gene has CDR1 SGHRS and CDR2 YFSETQ. The ends lost 3 bases at V and 5 bases at J; junction bases unmatched: 8. Written as DNA, the CDR3 is TGCGCCAGCAGCTGGGGGACAGGGGGCATCGGGACCGGGGAGCTGTTTTTT. Amino acid sequence: CASSWGTGGIGTGELFF.